Below, 18 T cell receptor beta chains from the same sample are listed, as sequenced in a study of post-analysis software for immune sequencing data. Every TCR beta cDNA library bore unique molecular identifiers. TCRdb itself ran the PCR reads through MiXCR, one entry per CDR3 protein. The table lists about 800,000 distinct CDR3 sequences, just under 30% of them singletons, with more than 0.45% in the top ten. Their antigens remain unidentified. Study results and limitations: Controls showed lower frequencies than patients for five TRBV segments, and TRBV5-6, TRBV5-1 and TRBV20-1 were among these.

The sample comprised blood. Source of these receptors: a girl aged 10 to 17 with multiple sclerosis.

Notes on this clonotype: It may be a read error: a sequence one base away is much more abundant. This chain connects TRBV29-1 to TRBJ2-4; possibly TRBD1 or TRBD2 for D (5 bases each). Germline assignment: CDR1 SQVTM and CDR2 ANQGSEA. The CDR3 covers 13 residues. The CDR3 coding sequence is TGCAGCGGTGGGGGACCCGGAGGTGGCATTCTGTACTTC. Protein: CSGGGPGGGILYF.

This chain links TRBV20-1 with TRBJ1-6; D perhaps matches TRBD1 (5 bases). This CDR3 is 11 amino acids long. V lost 1 base to trimming and J lost 12 bases, with 7 bases between them. Germline V gene lookup returns CDR1 DFQATT and CDR2 SNEGSKA (reference sequence). The CDR3, as DNA: TGCAGTGCTAGAGCAGGGAGACCCCTCCACTTT. The encoded protein is CSARAGRPLHF.

V usage is TRBV29-1 and J usage is TRBJ1-5; D gene unclear. V was shortened by 6 bases and J by 4 bases, with 13 bases between the two germline ends. Germline V gene data show CDR1 as SQVTM and CDR2 as ANQGSEA. This CDR3 has 13 residues. This chain's CDR3 is CSVVTVGNQPQHF. The DNA of the CDR3 is TGCAGCGTCGTCACAGTGGGGAATCAGCCCCAGCATTTT.

The chain is built from TRBV11-2 and TRBJ2-1; 7 nucleotides agree with TRBD2. In germline, CDR1 is SGHAT, CDR2 FQNNGV. The J segment lost 7 bases and the V segment lost 0 bases, leaving 9 bases of the junction unmatched. The CDR3 has 16 amino acids. The CDR3 bases are TGTGCCAGCAGCTTAGATCAGCCGGGAGGAACGAATGAGCAGTTCTTC. Residues: CASSLDQPGGTNEQFF.

V usage is TRBV5-4 and J usage is TRBJ2-7; the D is unclear. CDR3 size: 14 residues. Per germline, CDR1 SGHNT and CDR2 YYREEE (reference sequence). The V end lost 0 bases, the J end lost 0 bases, and 7 bases lay between the germline ends. As DNA, the CDR3 is TGTGCCAGCAGCTTGGACAGCAACTCCTACGAGCAGTACTTC. Its translation: CASSLDSNSYEQYF.

This clonotype was seen a handful of times. This chain connects TRBV20-1 to TRBJ1-5; D may be TRBD1 (5 bases). The CDR3 consists of 17 residues. CDR1 DFQATT and CDR2 SNEGSKA come from the germline V gene (reference sequence). The V end lost 5 bases, the J end lost 1 base, and 21 bases lay between the germline ends. The CDR3 is CSAAGTDRFRSNQPQHF. The CDR3 DNA follows: TGCAGTGCTGCCGGGACCGACCGATTTAGGAGCAATCAGCCCCAGCATTTT.

This chain links TRBV15 with TRBJ2-3, with D possibly called TRBD1 or TRBD2 (6 bases each). Trimming took 5 bases from V and 0 from J, leaving 15 bases between them. Germline loops: CDR1 LNHNV, CDR2 YYDKDF (reference sequence). The CDR3 contains 16 residues. The DNA of the CDR3 is TGTGCCACCAGCGGAGTTACAGGGAGGAGCACAGATACGCAGTATTTT. It specifies CATSGVTGRSTDTQYF.

The V and J genes are TRBV18 and TRBJ2-3, with D perhaps given as TRBD1 or TRBD2 (6 bases each). CDR1 is KGHSH and CDR2 is LQKENI in the germline V gene. Trimming shortened V by 0 bases and J by 4 bases, and 11 bases separated the two germline ends. The CDR3 length is 15 residues. The CDR3 reads CASSPPHGGADTQYF. CDR3 bases: TGTGCCAGCTCACCACCGCACGGGGGCGCAGATACGCAGTATTTT. The full variable domain, with the rest looked up from reference TRBV18 and TRBJ2-3, is NAGVMQNPRHLVRRRGQEARLRCSPMKGHSHVYWYRQLPEEGLKFMVYLQKENIIDESGMPKERFSAEFPKEGPSILRIQQVVRGDSAAYFCASSPPHGGADTQYFGPGTRLTVL.

V is TRBV5-1 and J is TRBJ2-5; the match to TRBD2 covers 10 bases. Trimming removed 0 bases from V and 4 bases from J; junction bases left unmatched: 9. Germline CDR1 is SGHRS and CDR2 is YFSETQ. The CDR3 has 17 residues. CDR3 sequence reads: CASSLGLAGVLVETQYF. The CDR3 DNA follows: TGCGCCAGCAGCTTGGGCCTAGCGGGAGTTTTAGTAGAGACCCAGTACTTC.

CDR3 residues: CSVEEQTINSYNEQFF. The CDR3 coding sequence is TGCAGCGTTGAAGAACAGACTATCAACTCCTACAATGAGCAGTTCTTC. The V and J genes are TRBV29-1 and TRBJ2-1, with a weak D call TRBD2 (5 bases). The length of the CDR3 is 16 residues. CDR1 and CDR2 (germline): SQVTM, ANQGSEA. The ends were cut back, 0 bases at V and 0 bases at J, with 12 bases in the middle.

V gene TRBV20-1 combines with J gene TRBJ2-7, with 10 bases aligning to TRBD2. Germline trimming cut 2 bases from V and 3 bases from J; bases unmatched to any gene: 4. Germline loops: CDR1 DFQATT, CDR2 SNEGSKA (reference sequence). The CDR3 consists of 14 residues. In nucleotides, the CDR3 is TGCAGTGCTAGACGACTAGCGGGTTACTACGAGCAGTACTTC. It translates to CSARRLAGYYEQYF.

This clonotype was seen a handful of times. This chain uses TRBV5-1 with TRBJ2-7; D possibly corresponds to TRBD2 (6 bases). The CDR3 has 13 amino acids. The V and J ends lost 5 bases and 3 bases respectively, with 12 bases between them. The germline CDR1 and CDR2 sequences are SGHRS and YFSETQ. The CDR3: CASRRADYYEQYF. The DNA for the CDR3 is TGCGCCAGCAGGCGAGCGGACTACTACGAGCAGTACTTC.

This clonotype was counted at least ten times. The chain uses TRBV20-1 and TRBJ2-7; 9 nucleotides agree with TRBD2. Germline trimming cut 6 bases from V and 0 bases from J; bases unmatched to any gene: 12. Germline-derived CDR1 and CDR2 are DFQATT and SNEGSKA (reference sequence). CDR3 length: 16 residues. CDR3 sequence reads: CSAEGASGNPSYEQYF. CDR3 sequence (DNA): TGCAGTGCAGAGGGGGCTAGCGGGAACCCCTCCTACGAGCAGTACTTC.

This clonotype was detected a few times. This chain links TRBV7-2 with TRBJ2-7; the D gene is possibly TRBD2 (6 bases). Germline CDR1 reads SGHTA; CDR2 reads FQGNSA. The CDR3 is made up of 17 amino acids. The ends were cut back, 2 bases at V and 3 bases at J, with 20 bases in the middle. CDR3 in amino acids: CASSLSSRGQGGYEQYF. The DNA for the CDR3 is TGTGCCAGCAGCTTAAGCTCTAGGGGTCAGGGAGGCTACGAGCAGTACTTC.

The chain uses TRBV6-2 or TRBV6-3 and TRBJ2-1; D is unclear. Germline V gene sequence: CDR1 MNHEY, CDR2 SVGEGT. The length of the CDR3 is 13 residues. Deletions cut 2 bases from V and 7 bases from J, with 9 bases between. This chain's CDR3 is CASSYNAANEQFF. CDR3 sequence (DNA): TGTGCCAGCAGTTACAACGCAGCGAATGAGCAGTTCTTC.

This chain joins TRBV5-5 and TRBJ1-1; 7 bases match TRBD1. The CDR3 length is 16 residues. Looked up from germline, CDR1 is SGHKS and CDR2 is YYEKEE (reference sequence). The CDR3 loop reads CTGSPSLGQRNTEAFF. In nucleotides, the CDR3 is TGTACCGGCAGCCCGAGTCTGGGACAGAGGAACACTGAAGCTTTCTTT. The full variable domain, in which reference TRBV5-5 and TRBJ1-1 provide the parts outside the CDR3, is DAGVTQSPTHLIKTRGQQVTLRCSPISGHKSVSWYQQVLGQGPQFIFQYYEKEERGRGNFPDRFSARQFPNYSSELNVNALLLGDSALYLCTGSPSLGQRNTEAFFGQGTRLTVV.

Of note for this clonotype: This CDR3 fails to terminate in the conserved phenylalanine or tryptophan, so it likely reflects a read error. This chain links TRBV27 with TRBJ1-2; D is possibly TRBD1 (6 bases). Germline V gene data show CDR1 as MNHEY and CDR2 as SMNVEV (reference sequence). Trimming left V 5 bases short and J 6 bases short, with 16 bases between. The CDR3 is 14 amino acids. The CDR3 nucleotides read TGTGCCAGCAGTAGGCGGGACAACTTCCATGGCTACACCCTC. As protein: CASSRRDNFHGYTL.

This sequence joins TRBV20-1 and TRBJ2-7; D unclear. Germline V CDR1 and CDR2: DFQATT, SNEGSKA (reference sequence). This CDR3 comprises 14 residues. The germline V and J ends were trimmed by 0 bases and 2 bases, with 11 bases remaining between them. The CDR3 here is CSARDAGRTYEQYF. The CDR3 DNA follows: TGCAGTGCTAGAGATGCCGGGCGTACCTACGAGCAGTACTTC.